This T cell receptor beta chain was identified during a study of read filtering for tumor transcriptome and immune sequencing. Looking at the study overall: TCR-mapped reads were about 4.05 to 11 million with IR-seq versus roughly 75 to 1,300 with RNA-seq.

Molecular barcoded adaptors covering alpha/delta and beta/gamma chains were used on 400 ng RNA. Each CDR3 protein gets one entry after TCRdb re-called the reads with MiXCR. The table records approximately 58,000 distinct CDR3 sequences, under 25% of them present only once. Germline V lookup: CDR1 MDHEN, CDR2 SYDVKM. Trimming took 5 bases from V and 5 from J, leaving 10 bases between them. The CDR3 totals 13 residues. The genes are TRBV28 and TRBJ1-5; tentatively, D is TRBD1 (5 bases). The receptor comes from a donor over 35 with multiple myeloma. Sequenced input: a population of CD138-negative cells sorted from bone marrow. Here the CDR3 DNA reads TGTGCCAGCAGTCTAGGGGCTTATCAGCCCCAGCATTTT. The encoded protein is CASSLGAYQPQHF.